These T cell receptor beta chains were read from a single sample in a study of T cell changes during pregnancy in multiple sclerosis. Here immunoSEQ multiplex PCR was the method, and the copy in TCRdb shows in-frame clones only, minus some. This sample has about 110,000 clones, with around 93% found just once. Specimen: peripheral blood, collected in the third trimester of pregnancy. The source is a female donor in good health, enrolled as a control in a pregnancy study. The CDR3 runs from the conserved cysteine through the conserved F or W. A D gene is named only where the DNA matches it firmly. Clone size appears in some rows only: once, few, many, or a class for an expanded clone.

CDR3 protein: CASSPGRPGQLSYEQYF; CDR3 DNA: TGTGCCAGCAGCCCGGGACGCCCGGGACAGCTCTCCTACGAGCAGTACTTC; V gene: TRBV5-4; D gene: TRBD1; J gene: TRBJ2-7; clone size: once
CDR3 protein: CASRAEDRSYGYTF; CDR3 DNA: TGTGCCAGCAGGGCCGAGGACAGGAGCTATGGCTACACCTTC; V gene: TRBV9; D gene: TRBD1; J gene: TRBJ1-2; clone size: -
CDR3 protein: CASSLGRMRNSPLHF; CDR3 DNA: TGTGCCAGCAGCTTAGGAAGGATGCGGAATTCACCCCTCCACTTT; V gene: TRBV11-2; D gene: -; J gene: TRBJ1-6; clone size: -
CDR3 protein: CASSLMGGQRLNTEAFF; CDR3 DNA: TGTGCCAGCAGCTTAATGGGGGGACAGCGGTTAAACACTGAAGCTTTCTTT; V gene: TRBV7-3; D gene: TRBD1; J gene: TRBJ1-1; clone size: -
CDR3 protein: CASSVGVGETQYF; CDR3 DNA: TGTGCCAGCAGCGTAGGTGTCGGGGAGACCCAGTACTTC; V gene: TRBV9; D gene: -; J gene: TRBJ2-5; clone size: -
CDR3 protein: CASSQETSGVYEQYF; CDR3 DNA: TGTGCCAGCAGCCAGGAGACTAGCGGGGTGTACGAGCAGTACTTC; V gene: TRBV4-2; D gene: TRBD2; J gene: TRBJ2-7; clone size: -
CDR3 protein: CASSQSGGPITNEQFF; CDR3 DNA: TGTGCCAGCTCACAGAGCGGGGGGCCGATTACAAATGAGCAGTTCTTC; V gene: TRBV18; D gene: TRBD2; J gene: TRBJ2-1; clone size: -
CDR3 protein: CASSPDDGVTNYGYTF; CDR3 DNA: TGTGCCAGCAGCCCGGACGACGGGGTGACTAACTATGGCTACACCTTC; V gene: TRBV9; D gene: -; J gene: TRBJ1-2; clone size: -
CDR3 protein: CASSLHAQSYGYTF; CDR3 DNA: TGTGCCAGCAGTTTACATGCACAGTCCTATGGCTACACCTTC; V gene: TRBV6-5; D gene: -; J gene: TRBJ1-2; clone size: once
CDR3 protein: CASSEPGTGGPQAFF; CDR3 DNA: TGTGCCAGCAGCGAACCCGGGACAGGGGGCCCCCAAGCTTTCTTT; V gene: TRBV5-6; D gene: TRBD1; J gene: TRBJ1-1; clone size: once